A selection of T cell receptor beta chains follows, all from one sample in a study of ipilimumab plus nivolumab after autologous stem cell transplantation. TCRdb keeps only in-frame clones here, not all; method: immunoSEQ multiplex PCR. Seen here are 15,000 or so clones, 80% to 85% observed once, and the top ten hold roughly 24%. This specimen consisted of PBMCs, obtained in a trial of ipilimumab plus nivolumab as post-transplant consolidation. The origin of the receptors is a male donor with diffuse large B-cell lymphoma. The CDR3 runs from the conserved cysteine through the conserved F or W. A D gene is named only where the DNA matches it firmly. Only part of the rows carry a size: once, few, many, or a class if the clone is expanded.

d_gene	v_gene	abundance	j_gene	CDR3nt	CDR3aa
-	TRBV28	-	TRBJ1-5	TGTGCCGAAACAGACCGGGGTCAGCCCCAGCATTTT	CAETDRGQPQHF
-	TRBV18	-	TRBJ1-5	TGTGCCAGCTCACCATTAGGTGAAGGGGATCAGCCCCAGCATTTT	CASSPLGEGDQPQHF
-	TRBV27	-	TRBJ2-7	TGTGCCAGCAGTTTGGGAGGCCTCTACGAGCAGTACTTC	CASSLGGLYEQYF
TRBD1	TRBV2	once	TRBJ2-2	TGTGCCAGCAGACAGGGGGAGAACACCGGGGAGCTGTTTTTT	CASRQGENTGELFF
TRBD1	TRBV5-1	-	TRBJ1-5	TGCGCCAGCAGCCTACAGGGGGCTCAGCCCCAGCATTTT	CASSLQGAQPQHF
TRBD2	TRBV5-1	-	TRBJ2-7	TGCGCCAGCAGCTTGGTGGGGGGACTAACTCCCTACGAGCAGTACTTC	CASSLVGGLTPYEQYF
-	TRBV7-9	-	TRBJ1-1	TGTGCCAGCAGCTTAATGGAGCGGGACCTCCGCACTGAAGCTTTCTTT	CASSLMERDLRTEAFF
TRBD1	TRBV4-1	-	TRBJ1-5	TGCGCCAGCAGCCAAGGGGACAGGGGACTTAGCAATCAGCCCCAGCATTTT	CASSQGDRGLSNQPQHF
TRBD1	TRBV5-4	-	TRBJ2-5	TGTGCCAGCAGCTTAGGGGACAGGAAGGAGGAGACCCAGTACTTC	CASSLGDRKEETQYF
-	TRBV10-1	-	TRBJ2-7	TGCGCCAGCAGTGATTCAGTCTTGGGGGCATTAAGCTCCTACGAGCAGTACTTC	CASSDSVLGALSSYEQYF
-	TRBV5-8	few	TRBJ2-5	TGTGCCAGCAGCACACCCTTGGCCCAGTACTTC	CASSTPLAQYF
TRBD1	TRBV20-1	-	TRBJ1-2	TGCAGTGCGTACAGGGGCTATGGCTACACCTTC	CSAYRGYGYTF
-	TRBV6-5	-	TRBJ1-5	TGTGCCAGCAGTTTCAATACGTTGCAGCCCCAGCATTTT	CASSFNTLQPQHF
-	TRBV10-1	-	TRBJ1-2	TGCGCCAGCAGTGACAAGGGGAAAAATAACTATGGCTACACCTTC	CASSDKGKNNYGYTF
TRBD2	TRBV10-3	-	TRBJ2-1	TGTGCCATCAGGGCTAGCGGGGGGGCAAATGAGCAGTTCTTC	CAIRASGGANEQFF
-	TRBV6-9	once	TRBJ1-6	TGTGCCAGCTCGAGCTCCTATAATTCACCCCTCCACTTT	CASSSSYNSPLHF
-	TRBV5-1	-	TRBJ1-5	TGCGCCAGCAGCTTGGATTCAGGGCGGTGGCCCCAGCATTTT	CASSLDSGRWPQHF
-	TRBV2	-	TRBJ2-2	TGTGCCAGCAGTGGTGCCTACACCGGGGAGCTGTTTTTT	CASSGAYTGELFF
-	TRBV30	-	TRBJ1-2	TGTGCCTGGAGACCCGAGGGGGGCTACACCTTC	CAWRPEGGYTF
TRBD1	TRBV10-3	once	TRBJ1-3	TGTGCCATCAGTTCCCTCACGGGCAGGGGGAAATCTGGAAACACCATATATTTT	CAISSLTGRGKSGNTIYF
-	TRBV18	-	TRBJ2-1	TGTGCCAGCTCACCGGACATGGGTGAGCAGTTCTTC	CASSPDMGEQFF
TRBD1	TRBV27	-	TRBJ2-2	TGTGCCAGCATCATGACAGGGGAGGACCGGGAGCTGTTTTTT	CASIMTGEDRELFF
-	TRBV6-6	-	TRBJ1-3	TGTGCCAGCAGTTACTGGGGGGAAGGAAACACCATATATTTT	CASSYWGEGNTIYF
TRBD2	TRBV28	-	TRBJ2-1	TGTGCCAGCAGTTCCCCCGGGACTAGCGTATACAATGAGCAGTTCTTC	CASSSPGTSVYNEQFF
-	TRBV4-2	-	TRBJ1-2	TGTGCCAGCAGCCCCGACGGGGTGGACTCGGGCTACACCTTC	CASSPDGVDSGYTF
-	TRBV28	-	TRBJ1-2	TGTGCCAGCAGTTTGAATTTTGGCTACACCTTC	CASSLNFGYTF
TRBD1	TRBV7-9	-	TRBJ1-3	TGTGCCAGCAGCGCTATAACAGGGGTAGGAAACACCATATATTTT	CASSAITGVGNTIYF
-	TRBV30	-	TRBJ1-5	TGTGCCTGGAGTGTACAAGGGACGCGGGGTCAGCCCCAGCATTTT	CAWSVQGTRGQPQHF
-	TRBV28	few	TRBJ2-7	TGTGCCAGCAGTTTAAGGCCCTTAGACTCCGAGCAGTACTTC	CASSLRPLDSEQYF
TRBD1	TRBV18	-	TRBJ2-3	TGTGCCAGCTCACCGGGACAGGGGACAGATACGCAGTATTTT	CASSPGQGTDTQYF
-	TRBV27	-	TRBJ2-3	TGTGCCAGCAGTTCACCAGATACGCAGTATTTT	CASSSPDTQYF
-	TRBV19	-	TRBJ2-5	TGTGCCAGTAGTGCGGTCCTCCGGACCGGGACCCAGTACTTC	CASSAVLRTGTQYF
-	TRBV9	-	TRBJ1-1	TGTGCCAGCAGCGTAGCAGGGGCCACTGAAGCTTTCTTT	CASSVAGATEAFF
-	TRBV6-5	-	TRBJ1-1	TGTGCCAGCAGTTACTCGCCGCACGGGAACACTGAAGCTTTCTTT	CASSYSPHGNTEAFF
TRBD1	TRBV5-1	-	TRBJ1-1	TGCGCCAGTACTGGACAGGGGAACACTGAAGCTTTCTTT	CASTGQGNTEAFF
-	TRBV5-1	-	TRBJ1-2	TGCGCCAGCACACCGAACCCTGGACAGAGCTATGGCTACACCTTC	CASTPNPGQSYGYTF
-	TRBV7-3	medium-sized	TRBJ1-1	TGTGCCAGCAGCTCTCCCGAGGGTGAAGCTTTCTTT	CASSSPEGEAFF
TRBD1	TRBV11-1	-	TRBJ1-2	TGTGCCAGCAGCTTAGGGGACAGGGGGGGCTATGGCTACACCTTC	CASSLGDRGGYGYTF
TRBD2	TRBV6-1	-	TRBJ2-5	TGTGCCAGCAGTGAACTAGCGGGGGACCAAGAGACCCAGTACTTC	CASSELAGDQETQYF
TRBD1	TRBV27	once	TRBJ2-5	TGTGCCAGCAGTTTCCTGGGGACAGCGACCGGCCGTGGGGCCCAGTACTTC	CASSFLGTATGRGAQYF
-	TRBV7-8	-	TRBJ1-1	TGTGCCAGCAGCTCCCAACTGCCGGGCACTGAAGCTTTCTTT	CASSSQLPGTEAFF
-	TRBV5-6	few	TRBJ1-2	TGTGCCAGCAGCTTCCCCGACTTAGGGACTGGCTACACCTTC	CASSFPDLGTGYTF
-	TRBV30	medium-sized	TRBJ1-5	TGTGCCTGGATAGGGGGGTCCAATCAGCCCCAGCATTTT	CAWIGGSNQPQHF
-	TRBV5-1	-	TRBJ2-2	TGCGCCACCAAGGATCCCGGGAACACCGGGGAGCTGTTTTTT	CATKDPGNTGELFF
TRBD1	TRBV6-4	-	TRBJ1-5	TGTGCCAGCAGTGACGAGAAAGGGACAGGGGGCGCTCAGAGCAATCAGCCCCAGCATTTT	CASSDEKGTGGAQSNQPQHF
-	TRBV28	-	TRBJ1-2	TGTGCCAGCAGTTTCGGAACAGTTCCATACACCTTC	CASSFGTVPYTF
TRBD1	TRBV4-3	-	TRBJ2-7	TGCGCCAGCAGCCAAGACTGGACAGGGCTCTACGAGCAGTACTTC	CASSQDWTGLYEQYF
-	TRBV5-1	-	TRBJ2-6	TGCGCCAGCAGCCGTGACGGACCCCAGTCTGGGGCCAACGTCCTGACTTTC	CASSRDGPQSGANVLTF
-	TRBV18	-	TRBJ1-5	TGTGCCAGCTCACCGACTGACAGCAATCAGCCCCAGCATTTT	CASSPTDSNQPQHF
TRBD2	TRBV11-3	-	TRBJ2-1	TGTGCCAGCAGCTTAGACGGGACTAGCGGTGGCAATGAGCAGTTCTTC	CASSLDGTSGGNEQFF
-	TRBV9	-	TRBJ2-2	TGTGCCAGCAGCGCCCCCCGGGGAAGAAACACCGGGGAGCTGTTTTTT	CASSAPRGRNTGELFF
-	TRBV9	-	TRBJ1-1	TGTGCCAGCAGCGTAGTTTCCGTTAATGAAGCTTTCTTT	CASSVVSVNEAFF